Here is one TCR beta chain with its context. Antigen unknown. TCRdb processed the 5' RACE reads anew with MiXCR; each CDR3 protein has one entry. The data show some 550,000 distinct CDR3 sequences, 15% to 20% seen once. This sample stems from a study of T cells after yellow fever vaccination. Study-level points and caveats: Abundant bulk-derived clonotypes could contaminate FACS-sorted repertoires. Boosting was followed by the reappearance of most primary-vaccination clones (about 96% CD4, 70% to 90% CD8).

The sequence was collected from a man aged 25-45 years who received the YFV17D yellow fever vaccine. Here the sequenced sample was PBMCs, taken 15 days after the yellow fever booster vaccination.

CDR3 bases: TGTGCCAGCAGCTCGACAGGGTTCGGTGAGCAGTACTTC. Translating gives CASSSTGFGEQYF. The V call is TRBV7-9, the J call TRBJ2-7; 7 nucleotides align to TRBD1. Per the germline V gene, CDR1 is SEHNR and CDR2 is FQNEAQ (reference sequence). The J segment lost 7 bases and the V segment lost 4 bases, leaving 7 bases of the junction unmatched. The CDR3 contains 13 residues.